These 19 T cell receptor beta chains originate from one sample sequenced in a study of Ad26.COV2.S vaccination and SARS-CoV-2 variants. The treatment: roughly 19 received Ad26.COV2.S at low or high dose, single or two shots; 5 received placebo; per-sample allocation not given. Repertoires come from day 63 after the first vaccine or placebo injection. Using immunoSEQ multiplex PCR, the repertoire was profiled, and TCRdb retains in-frame clones only, with some absent. In the table there are over 400,000 clones, about 90% of which are singletons. The input for sequencing was peripheral blood, taken in a trial of Ad26.COV2.S vaccine versus placebo. These receptors originate from a person aged 18-60 years who received the Ad26.COV2.S COVID-19 vaccine or a placebo.

The chain carries TRBV4-3 and TRBJ2-7, with 7 nucleotides matching TRBD2. This CDR3 is built from 15 residues. Trimming cost V 2 bases and J 1 base; bases outside gene matches: 5. Germline CDR1 reads LGHNA; CDR2 reads YSLEER. The CDR3 reads CASSQRTSLSYEQYF. The CDR3, as DNA: TGCGCCAGCAGCCAAAGGACTAGTCTTTCCTACGAGCAGTACTTC.

The rearrangement joins TRBV19 to TRBJ1-1; no clear D gene. CDR3 size: 12 residues. Germline assignment: CDR1 LNHDA and CDR2 SQIVND (reference sequence). Trimming removed 6 bases from V and 1 base from J, with 6 bases in between. The CDR3 DNA sequence: TGTGCCAGTAGCCCGAAGAACACTGAAGCTTTCTTT. It translates to CASSPKNTEAFF.

The chain is built from TRBV7-9 and TRBJ2-1; D may be TRBD2 (7 bases). The CDR3 is made up of 14 amino acids. Germline CDR1 and CDR2: SEHNR and FQNEAQ (reference sequence). V was shortened by 8 bases and J by 3 bases, with 14 bases between the two germline ends. For the CDR3, the DNA is TGTGCCAGCCTACGGGGGGCCCTCTACAATGAGCAGTTCTTC. It translates to CASLRGALYNEQFF.

A note on this clone: The sample holds other DNA sequences that translate to the same CDR3. This rearrangement joins TRBV27 to TRBJ2-7, with D hard to call. The CDR3 covers 13 residues. Germline assignment: CDR1 MNHEY and CDR2 SMNVEV (reference sequence). V shed 0 bases and J shed 0 bases, with 3 bases lying between them. The CDR3 DNA follows: TGTGCCAGCAGTTTATCAGCCTCCTACGAGCAGTACTTC. Translation gives CASSLSASYEQYF.

The chain recombines TRBV4-1 with TRBJ1-1; D is ambiguous. Germline CDR1 reads MGHRA; CDR2 reads YSYEKL. The CDR3 has 14 residues. V was pared by 2 bases and J by 0 bases, with 7 bases between. The CDR3 reads CASSQNELNTEAFF. CDR3 DNA sequence: TGCGCCAGCAGCCAAAATGAATTGAACACTGAAGCTTTCTTT.

At least ten counts were recorded for this clone. The chain combines TRBV4-1 with TRBJ1-2; 8 positions agree with TRBD1. The junction had 10 bases not matched to a gene; V was cut back by 3 bases and J by 4 bases. The CDR3 length is 16 residues. Germline assignment: CDR1 MGHRA and CDR2 YSYEKL. In DNA, the CDR3 is TGCGCCAGCAGCCAGATACAGGGGGGCATCCCCTATGGCTACACCTTC. Its protein is CASSQIQGGIPYGYTF.

The rearrangement links TRBV3-1 (or the pseudogene TRBV3-2) to TRBJ2-5, with TRBD1 as a possible D gene (5 bases). Trimming cost V 4 bases and J 2 bases, with 17 bases left between them. The CDR3 runs 16 residues. The germline V gene encodes CDR1 LGHDT and CDR2 YNNKEL (reference sequence). The CDR3 bases are TGTGCCAGCAGCCTACAGGCCCCTAGTAGGCAAGAGACCCAGTACTTC. It codes for CASSLQAPSRQETQYF.

The chain joins TRBV7-5 to TRBJ2-4; the D segment call TRBD2 is taken from the table without a DNA check. TRBV7-5 is a recognized pseudogene. The CDR3 consists of 19 residues. The CDR3 nucleotides are TGTGCCAGGACGACTAGCGGGGGCCCACTACAACTAGCCAAAAACATTCAGTACTTC. It specifies CARTTSGGPLQLAKNIQYF.

V usage is TRBV28 and J usage is TRBJ2-3, with 12 bases matching TRBD2. The V segment lost 6 bases and the J segment 2 bases; nucleotides outside the gene matches: 12. CDR3 length: 18 residues. Germline-derived CDR1 and CDR2 are MDHEN and SYDVKM. The CDR3 region is CASSLPRLAGAFTDTQYF. The CDR3 coding sequence is TGTGCCAGCAGCCTACCCCGACTAGCGGGGGCCTTCACAGATACGCAGTATTTT.

This sequence joins TRBV6-5 and TRBJ2-3; 11 positions match TRBD2. V shed 7 bases and J 5 bases; nucleotides not matched to a gene: 8. There are 15 residues in the CDR3. Germline CDR1 and CDR2: MNHEY and SVGAGI. This CDR3 is CASTLLAGGIDTQYF. For the CDR3, the DNA is TGTGCCAGCACTCTGCTAGCGGGGGGTATAGATACGCAGTATTTT.

The rearrangement links TRBV27 to TRBJ2-1, with D perhaps matching TRBD1 (6 bases). The CDR3 covers 15 residues. V gave up 2 bases and J gave up 0 bases, with 8 bases separating them. CDR1 is MNHEY, CDR2 SMNVEV, per germline (reference sequence). CDR3 sequence reads: CASSLQGSSYNEQFF. For the CDR3, the DNA is TGTGCCAGCAGTTTACAGGGGAGCTCCTACAATGAGCAGTTCTTC.

The chain links TRBV27 to TRBJ1-1, with 8 nucleotides matching TRBD1. The CDR3 totals 14 residues. After removal of 3 bases from V and 4 bases from J, the junction contained 4 bases not matched to a gene. Germline V gene lookup returns CDR1 MNHEY and CDR2 SMNVEV (reference sequence). In DNA form, the CDR3 reads TGTGCCAGCAGTTTGGAAGGACAGGGCACTGAAGCTTTCTTT. It encodes CASSLEGQGTEAFF.

This clone was detected only once. This sequence joins TRBV25-1 and TRBJ1-1; D is unresolved. Germline V gives CDR1 MGHDK, CDR2 SYGVNS. Trimming shortened V by 1 base and J by 1 base, and 10 bases separated the two germline ends. The CDR3 is made up of 15 amino acids. The CDR3 region is CASSESVGRNTEAFF. As DNA, the CDR3 is TGTGCCAGCAGTGAATCCGTCGGGAGGAACACTGAAGCTTTCTTT.

The chain is built from TRBV5-1 and TRBJ2-2; 7 positions agree with TRBD2. Germline lookup yields CDR1 SGHRS and CDR2 YFSETQ. This CDR3 is 16 amino acids long. The J segment lost 1 base and the V segment lost 1 base, leaving 4 bases of the junction unmatched. The CDR3 spells CASSLWAGVNTGELFF. In DNA form, the CDR3 reads TGCGCCAGCAGCTTGTGGGCGGGGGTGAACACCGGGGAGCTGTTTTTT.

The CDR3 bases are TGTGCCAGCAGTCCCAACAGCCGTAGCGTATACTCACCCCTCCACTTT. Translated: CASSPNSRSVYSPLHF. The genes are TRBV27 and TRBJ1-6; D call uncertain. Germline-derived CDR1 and CDR2 are MNHEY and SMNVEV (reference sequence). The CDR3 length is 16 residues. Between the trimmed V and J ends, which lost 5 bases and 10 bases, there was a span of 21 bases.

The V and J genes are TRBV9 and TRBJ2-2; TRBD2 matches at 8 bases. The CDR3 runs to 15 residues. Germline values: CDR1 SGDLS, CDR2 YYNGEE. Trimming at V came to 2 bases and at J to 5 bases, leaving 5 bases not matched to a gene. The CDR3 region is CASSVVPGGTGELFF. DNA of the CDR3: TGTGCCAGCAGCGTGGTACCGGGGGGGACCGGGGAGCTGTTTTTT.

The gene calls are TRBV9 and TRBJ2-1; TRBD2 agrees at 10 bases. The CDR3 has 16 amino acids. The V and J ends lost 3 bases and 6 bases, in that order; junction bases with no gene match: 9. CDR1 SGDLS and CDR2 YYNGEE come from the germline V gene. The CDR3 DNA is TGTGCCAGCAGCGCCGCCCCCAGCGGGGGGGCCAATGAGCAGTTCTTC. Protein product: CASSAAPSGGANEQFF. The full variable domain, in which reference TRBV9 and TRBJ2-1 provide the parts outside the CDR3, is DSGVTQTPKHLITATGQRVTLRCSPRSGDLSVYWYQQSLDQGLQFLIQYYNGEERAKGNILERFSAQQFPDLHSELNLSSLELGDSALYFCASSAAPSGGANEQFFGPGTRLTVL.

The chain carries TRBV11-2 and TRBJ2-1, with D perhaps TRBD1 or TRBD2 (5 bases each). Germline V lookup: CDR1 SGHAT, CDR2 FQNNGV. Trimming left V 4 bases short and J 8 bases short, with 18 bases between. CDR3 length: 15 residues. DNA of the CDR3: TGTGCCAGCAGCTCGCCGGGACGGGCCCCCCATGAGCAGTTCTTC. Encoded protein: CASSSPGRAPHEQFF.

This sequence joins TRBV6-5 and TRBJ1-2; tentatively, D is TRBD1 (5 bases). CDR3 length: 16 residues. CDR1 and CDR2 from the germline V gene are MNHEY and SVGAGI. Trimming removed 0 bases from V and 8 bases from J, with 19 bases in between. CDR3 protein: CASSYSFTDRTSGYTF. The CDR3 coding sequence is TGTGCCAGCAGTTACTCGTTTACAGACAGAACGTCCGGCTACACCTTC.